This T cell receptor beta chain originates from a study of T cells in Graves' hyperthyroidism and ophthalmopathy. Clinical symptoms, serum thyroxine and TRAb, thyroid ultrasound and orbital computed tomography together formed the diagnostic basis. PBMCs came from around 9.7 ml fresh peripheral blood. J lost 5 bases, V lost 2 bases, and 12 bases had no gene match. The length of the CDR3 is 16 residues. Per the germline V gene, CDR1 is GTSNPN and CDR2 is SVGIG (reference sequence). RNA transcripts gave rise to amplified TCR beta CDR3 regions. First-round RT-PCR targeting the TCR CDR3 was performed with the HTBI primer set. MiXCR, run by TCRdb on the multiplex PCR reads, gives a single entry per CDR3 protein. The repertoire holds over 700,000 distinct CDR3 sequences, with approximately 36% as singletons.

Sample: blood. The TCR comes from a woman between 40 and 50 years old with Graves' hyperthyroidism. The chain has TRBV30 and TRBJ1-5; 7 bases line up with TRBD1. The CDR3 DNA reads TGTGCCTGGAGTCTCTCCAAAACAGGGGTGCATCAGCCCCAGCATTTT. Its translation is CAWSLSKTGVHQPQHF.